This TCR beta chain is from a study of PD-L1 blockade in urothelial cancer (dated by TCRdb to between 2016 and 2019). Study-wide context: All patients started therapy around 2014 and received atezolizumab 1,200 mg intravenously every 3 weeks. About 90% of the roughly 29 patients were males with bladder-origin urothelial cancer, and about 65% of the roughly 29 reported a prior smoking history. Patients had an ECOG performance status of 0 or 1 and had received between 0 and 3 prior chemotherapy regimens. Blood samples were analyzed 3 weeks after the start of treatment (second dose) and 6 weeks after the start of treatment. Blood samples yielded a median of approximately 150,000 T cells and more than 75,000 unique TCRs, with median clonality approximately 0.08. The study, an exploratory multi-omic analysis, examined somatic, immune and clinical correlates of response to PD-L1 blockade with atezolizumab in urothelial cancer. TCR sequencing covered pretreatment tumor samples and matched, serially collected peripheral blood taken before and after atezolizumab treatment. Durable clinical benefit was defined as progression-free survival longer than 6 months, and TCR features were also tested against progression-free and overall survival. In the same patients, pretreatment tumors underwent whole exome sequencing and RNA sequencing in addition to TCR sequencing. Durable clinical benefit was achieved by nine patients but not by the remaining 20. Pretreatment blood TCR-seq was available for 27 to 30 patients, at least one posttreatment blood collection was obtained for about 24 patients, and tumor TCR-seq was available for about 24 patients. Summary of the overall study and its limitations: A pretreatment peripheral blood TCR clonality below the median was linked to improved progression-free and overall survival. Among patients with durable benefit, tumor-associated TCR clones showed greater expansion in peripheral blood 3 weeks after treatment started (n ≈ 20, p = 0.022). Because the sample size was small (n = 29) and many of the analyses were exploratory, the results are meant to be hypothesis-generating.

What the time point label conveys for this sample: peripheral blood 6 weeks after treatment start. A total of 25 to 30 patients with locally advanced or metastatic urothelial carcinoma, treated at Memorial Sloan Kettering on a trial protocol, made up the cohort. Peripheral blood mononuclear cells were collected from each patient pretreatment and during treatment, giving between 1 and 8 total time points per patient. The Qiagen DNeasy Blood extraction kit was used to purify genomic DNA from total PBMCs and tumor samples. PBMCs were collected pretreatment and during treatment and were isolated and stored as previously described. To estimate absolute template abundance from read counts, synthetic TCR analog templates were spiked into each PCR. The immunoSEQ assay used bias-controlled V and J gene primers to amplify TCRbeta CDR3 regions from genomic DNA. Sequencing of rearranged TCRbeta segments was performed at approximately 20X coverage. The study's processing was this. Sequencing errors were corrected by clustering, and CDR3s were annotated against IMGT so that V, D and J genes could be assigned. Downstream analyses used only productive TCRbeta rearrangements, leaving out any out-of-frame or stop-codon sequences. Clonality was calculated as one minus the Shannon entropy normalized by the log of the number of unique productive sequences. Clones differing between time points or between blood and tumor were identified by Fisher's exact test with Benjamini-Hochberg correction at adjusted p below 0.01. The clones in this table, taken by TCRdb from immuneACCESS, are in-frame only. Not every clone is retained; where verified, under half of the shortfall comes from an unresolved V gene, and the cause of the rest is unknown. The V and J calls and clone size were taken over from that table, and D and trimming were inferred from the DNA. The sample yields tens of thousands of clones; roughly 90% were counted once. The top ten constitute about 11% of the sample.

Comments on this clone: Its antigen remains unidentified. Base quality data are lacking; no much larger clone is found one base away.

This receptor was taken from a man aged 60 to 69 with urothelial cancer. The sample consisted of PBMCs, taken around atezolizumab (anti-PD-L1) treatment.

The nucleotide sequence is TGCGCCAGCAGTTCAAGGGACACACCACAAGGATTTCACAATGAGCAGTTCTTC. Its coded protein is CASSSRDTPQGFHNEQFF. The rearrangement joined TRBV10-1 to TRBJ2-1, and perhaps TRBD1 as D gene, on 6 matching bases. Spanning cysteine to phenylalanine, the CDR3 consists of 18 amino acids. Left in the record is the CDR3 DNA by itself, 54 bases read in frame from the first base. V is pared back by 5 bases and J by 5 bases, with 25 bases lying between the germline termini. Based on the germline V gene (reference sequence), the CDR1 and CDR2 sequences are WNHNN and SYGVQD.